The 15 T cell receptor beta chains below were found in one sample sequenced in a study of breast tumors, draining lymph nodes, adjacent tissues. Axillary draining lymph nodes of breast cancer patients supplied the node samples. TCRdb re-derived calls from the multiplex PCR reads in MiXCR, one entry per CDR3 protein. Of 150,000 to 200,000 distinct CDR3 sequences in the sample, 30% to 35% were seen once. The material sequenced was axillary lymph node tissue. The receptors derive from a female donor with breast cancer. Some clones in this sample may be carry-over from other donors' samples.

This clonotype has ten or more counts. The V and J genes are TRBV7-9 and TRBJ2-7; 9 bases are a match to TRBD1. Germline CDR1 SEHNR, CDR2 FQNEAQ (reference sequence). Trimming at V came to 4 bases and at J to 0 bases, leaving 4 bases not matched to a gene. There are 15 residues in the CDR3. The CDR3 nucleotides are TGTGCCAGCAGCTGGGGACAGGGAAGCTCCTACGAGCAGTACTTC. Translating gives CASSWGQGSSYEQYF.

This clonotype has a count of ten or more. CDR3 protein: CASSEGPAGELFF. For the CDR3, the DNA is TGTGCCAGCAGTGAAGGGCCGGCCGGGGAGCTGTTTTTT. This rearrangement joins TRBV2 to TRBJ2-2; D remains ambiguous. Trimming shortened V by 1 base and J by 6 bases, and 6 bases separated the two germline ends. The V gene's germline CDR1 is SNHLY and CDR2 FYNNEI. The CDR3 covers 13 residues.

A note on this clonotype: This could be a read error, since a much larger clone is one nucleotide away. The chain links TRBV3-1 to TRBJ2-5; tentative D call: TRBD2 (7 bases). This CDR3 has 13 residues. Germline assignment: CDR1 LGHDT and CDR2 YNNKEL (reference sequence). CDR3 sequence reads: CVSSQGRGEGQYF. CDR3 sequence (DNA): TGTGTCAGCAGCCAAGGGAGGGGGGAAGGCCAGTACTTC.

This clonotype was seen ten or more times. V gene TRBV12-3 or TRBV12-4 combines with J gene TRBJ1-5; D perhaps matches TRBD1 (5 bases). Trimming took 8 bases from V and 3 from J, leaving 17 bases between them. The CDR3 loop spans 15 amino acids. The CDR3 DNA is TGTGCCAGCGGACACTCCGGGACCCACAATCAGCCCCAGCATTTT. It codes for CASGHSGTHNQPQHF.

This clonotype has a count of ten or more. The V call is TRBV9, the J call TRBJ2-1; D gene ambiguous. Trimming shortened V by 3 bases and J by 3 bases, and 7 bases separated the two germline ends. CDR1 SGDLS and CDR2 YYNGEE come from the germline V gene. The CDR3 totals 13 residues. The CDR3 is CASSAHDYNEQFF. DNA for the CDR3: TGTGCCAGCAGCGCACATGACTACAATGAGCAGTTCTTC.

This clonotype showed up many times. The gene calls are TRBV2 and TRBJ1-4; D is perhaps TRBD1 (5 bases). Germline CDR1 SNHLY, CDR2 FYNNEI. This CDR3 is built from 14 residues. Trimming cost V 1 base and J 8 bases, with 11 bases left between them. CDR3 coding DNA: TGTGCCAGCAGTGAAGATCGACAGACAGAAAAACTGTTTTTT. This gives the protein CASSEDRQTEKLFF.

This clonotype was counted many times. This rearrangement joins TRBV20-1 to TRBJ1-2, with TRBD1 matching 8 bases. V gave up 6 bases and J gave up 2 bases; unmatched junction bases: 5. Germline V gene sequence: CDR1 DFQATT, CDR2 SNEGSKA (reference sequence). This CDR3 has 13 residues. The DNA of the CDR3 is TGCAGTGCCGGACAGGGACGGAACTATGGCTACACCTTC. Its translation is CSAGQGRNYGYTF.

This clonotype was counted only a few times. The CDR3 region has the DNA TGTGCCAGCATCTTGGGATATGCGAACACTGAAGCTTTCTTT. This gives the protein CASILGYANTEAFF. This sequence joins TRBV12-3 or TRBV12-4 and TRBJ1-1; D is unclear. CDR3 size: 14 residues. V was clipped by 7 bases and J by 1 base, with 13 bases between them.

A remark on this clonotype: It may be a read error: a sequence one base away is much more abundant. The rearrangement links TRBV19 to TRBJ1-5; 9 bases match TRBD1. The CDR3 length is 18 residues. The germline gives CDR1 LNHDA, CDR2 SQIVND (reference sequence). The CDR3 is CASSITGTGRYSNQPPHF. The CDR3 nucleotides read TGTGCCAGTAGTATAACCGGGACAGGGAGGTATAGCAATCAGCCCCCGCATTTT.

This chain links TRBV7-8 with TRBJ2-5; tentatively, D is TRBD2 (6 bases). Deletions cut 0 bases from V and 3 bases from J, with 11 bases between. Germline lookup yields CDR1 SGHVS and CDR2 FQNEAQ. There are 15 residues in the CDR3. The CDR3 nucleotides are TGTGCCAGCAGCTTAGCCGGGGAGGCTGAAGAGACCCAGTACTTC. Residues: CASSLAGEAEETQYF.

Remarks on this clonotype: A much larger clone lies one base from this, so it may be a read error. This chain links TRBV4-1 with TRBJ2-1, with 8 bases lining up with TRBD1. The trim removed 3 bases at V and 9 bases at J, leaving 7 bases unmatched. The germline CDR1 and CDR2 sequences are MGHRA and YSYEKL. The CDR3 runs to 14 residues. The CDR3 sequence: CASSHGTGAGEQFF. The CDR3 DNA reads as TGCGCCAGCAGCCATGGGACAGGAGCGGGTGAGCAGTTCTTC.

This clonotype has at least ten counts. J is TRBJ1-2 and V is TRBV29-1; 7 nucleotides agree with TRBD1. Germline lookup yields CDR1 SQVTM and CDR2 ANQGSEA. The CDR3 covers 11 residues. The J segment lost 4 bases and the V segment lost 7 bases, leaving 3 bases of the junction unmatched. The CDR3 DNA sequence: TGCAGCGACAGGGGTTCCTATGGCTACACCTTC. This translates into CSDRGSYGYTF. Filled out from reference TRBV29-1 and TRBJ1-2, the complete variable domain reads SAVISQKPSRDICQRGTSLTIQCQVDSQVTMMFWYRQQPGQSLTLIATANQGSEATYESGFVIDKFPISRPNLTFSTLTVSNMSPEDSSIYLCSDRGSYGYTFGSGTRLTVV.

This clonotype came up many times. The rearrangement joins TRBV7-9 to TRBJ1-2; D not resolved. V lost 6 bases to trimming and J lost 8 bases, with 7 bases between them. This CDR3 is 10 amino acids long. Germline V lookup: CDR1 SEHNR, CDR2 FQNEAQ (reference sequence). As DNA, the CDR3 is TGTGCCAGCAGTGGGGTGGGCTACACCTTC. It codes for CASSGVGYTF.

Comment on this clonotype: At one end, the junction sequence differs from germline, possibly due to a read error. The CDR3 DNA sequence: TGCAGTGCGAGAGGGACAGGGGGGGATGCAAAACTGTTTTTT. Amino acid sequence: CSARGTGGDAKLFF. V usage is TRBV20-1 and J usage is TRBJ1-4, with 11 bases fitting TRBD1. The V gene's germline CDR1 is DFQATT and CDR2 SNEGSKA (reference sequence). This CDR3 is built from 14 residues.

In this sample, this clonotype turned up a few times. V and J are TRBV27 and TRBJ2-2; D gene unclear. Germline V gives CDR1 MNHEY, CDR2 SMNVEV (reference sequence). V was shortened by 0 bases and J by 3 bases, with 2 bases between the two germline ends. This CDR3 is 13 amino acids long. The CDR3 nucleotides read TGTGCCAGCAGTTTATCGGACACCGGGGAGCTGTTTTTT. Translating it yields CASSLSDTGELFF.